Following are 6 T cell receptor beta chains from one sample sequenced in a study of T cells in Graves' hyperthyroidism and ophthalmopathy. What was amplified from RNA transcripts were TCR beta CDR3 regions. A set of HTBI primers served as the primers for a first-round RT-PCR of the TCR CDR3. From the multiplex PCR reads, TCRdb called clonotypes with MiXCR, one entry per CDR3 protein. This repertoire shows roughly 500,000 distinct CDR3 sequences, approximately 44% found once; its top ten account for roughly 19%. Sequenced: peripheral blood or thyroid tissue (not recorded which). The receptors come from an adult woman with Graves' disease, either hyperthyroidism or ophthalmopathy (not recorded which).

The chain combines TRBV7-2 with TRBJ2-5; TRBD2 matches at 8 bases. V was clipped by 4 bases and J by 5 bases; unmatched bases: 6. There are 14 residues in the CDR3. CDR1 is SGHTA and CDR2 is FQGNSA in the germline V gene. CDR3 coding DNA: TGTGCCAGCAGCTATATAGCGGGGTCCGAGACCCAGTACTTC. Translation gives CASSYIAGSETQYF.

This clonotype appeared many times. The V gene is TRBV5-1, the J gene TRBJ2-5; D remains ambiguous. With 0 bases removed from V and 0 bases from J, the gap between germline ends came to 3 bases. The CDR3 loop spans 13 amino acids. CDR1 SGHRS and CDR2 YFSETQ come from the germline V gene. CDR3 sequence: CASSLADQETQYF. CDR3 coding DNA: TGCGCCAGCAGCTTGGCGGACCAAGAGACCCAGTACTTC.

The genes are TRBV12-3 or TRBV12-4 and TRBJ2-7; no reliable D call. V was shortened by 4 bases and J by 0 bases, with 16 bases between the two germline ends. This CDR3 comprises 16 residues. The CDR3 here is CASSSSPPLSSYEQYF. The CDR3 DNA is TGTGCCAGCAGTTCCTCCCCCCCCCTAAGCTCCTACGAGCAGTACTTC.

Many counts were recorded for this clonotype. The genes are TRBV29-1 and TRBJ1-1; weak D call: TRBD1 (5 bases). The CDR3 loop spans 15 amino acids. Germline V gene sequence: CDR1 SQVTM, CDR2 ANQGSEA. The ends were cut back, 4 bases at V and 3 bases at J, with 18 bases in the middle. This CDR3 reads CSVVGHLAIYTEAFF. In nucleotides, the CDR3 is TGCAGCGTTGTGGGGCACCTGGCTATTTACACTGAAGCTTTCTTT.

This clonotype was detected ten times or more. This chain connects TRBV29-1 to TRBJ2-2; possible D gene TRBD1, 6 bases. Germline V lookup: CDR1 SQVTM, CDR2 ANQGSEA. The ends were cut back, 2 bases at V and 1 base at J, with 11 bases in the middle. This CDR3 contains 15 residues. The CDR3 loop reads CSVESGHRNTGELFF. Here the CDR3 DNA reads TGCAGCGTTGAATCGGGACACCGGAACACCGGGGAGCTGTTTTTT.

This clonotype has ten or more counts. The V and J genes are TRBV4-1 and TRBJ1-5; D possibly corresponds to TRBD1 (6 bases). Germline V gives CDR1 MGHRA, CDR2 YSYEKL. Trimming took 4 bases from V and 4 from J, leaving 14 bases between them. This CDR3 contains 15 residues. CDR3 DNA: TGCGCCAGCAGCCCAGGTACAGGGTTGAATCAGCCCCAGCATTTT. This translates into CASSPGTGLNQPQHF.